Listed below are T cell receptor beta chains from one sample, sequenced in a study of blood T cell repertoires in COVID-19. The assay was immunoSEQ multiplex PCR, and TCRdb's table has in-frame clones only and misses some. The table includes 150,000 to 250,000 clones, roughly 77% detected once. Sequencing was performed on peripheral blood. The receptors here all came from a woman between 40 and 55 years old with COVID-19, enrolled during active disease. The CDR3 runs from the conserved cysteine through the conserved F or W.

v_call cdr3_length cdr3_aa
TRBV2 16 CASSESRVWAKNIQYF
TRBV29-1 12 CSVRGDGQPQHF
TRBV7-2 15 CASSAGRTSQETQYF
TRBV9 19 CASSVHIGVGDGLNEKLFF
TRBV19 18 CASSFLQGTVLANTEAFF
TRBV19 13 CASSIVEKETQYF
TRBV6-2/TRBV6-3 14 CASSSRGGNQPQHF
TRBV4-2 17 CASSQDFDSGAYNEQFF
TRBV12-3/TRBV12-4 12 CASRLQGAEQYF
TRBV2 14 CASIPTFSLSPLHF
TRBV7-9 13 CASSLFEDTEAFF
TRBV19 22 CASSIERGLSPPKHSGANVLTF
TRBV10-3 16 CAINQPGLGNTGELFF
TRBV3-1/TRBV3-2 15 CASSQLAGGSETQYF
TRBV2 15 CASARLRTDQETQYF
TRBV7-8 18 CASSPAGGHRLSNQPQHF
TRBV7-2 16 CASSVRGGGAPDTQYF
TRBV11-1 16 CASSSSGRANTGELFF
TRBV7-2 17 CASSLQRGLDSGNTIYF
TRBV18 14 CASSPPQGRYEQYF
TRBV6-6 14 CASSLRGGNTEAFF
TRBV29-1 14 CSVRLAGMSGELFF
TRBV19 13 CASSPLGGYGYTF
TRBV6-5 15 CASNPGTGIGTEAFF
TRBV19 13 CASSPDRFYGYTF
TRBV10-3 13 CAISDRGTYGYTF
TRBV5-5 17 CASSLGVGKAKPYEQYF
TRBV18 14 CASSLTGANYEQYF
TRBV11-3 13 CASSPGRYNEQFF